This paragraph reports one T cell receptor beta chain. Its target is unknown. Per germline, CDR1 MNHEY and CDR2 SMNVEV (reference sequence). This CDR3 spans 14 amino acids. V was clipped by 5 bases and J by 7 bases; unmatched bases: 8. PCR employed 60 Vbeta and 13 Jbeta primers. Some clones are missing from TCRdb's copy, which holds only in-frame ones; the method was immunoSEQ multiplex PCR. The sample comprises 150,000 to 200,000 clones, approximately 84% of which are singletons, and around 6% rests with the top ten. This entry is derived from a study of cytomegalovirus exposure and HLA in healthy donors. Study-wide results and limits: It has been reported that TCR beta sequences accurately predicted the HLA-A and HLA-B alleles of most subjects.

Though probably carrying unrecorded immune exposures, donors were nominally healthy at sampling. This rearrangement joins TRBV27 to TRBJ1-5, with 7 nucleotides matching TRBD1. The clonotype comes from a woman aged 30 to 39 in good health and CMV-seropositive. The material sequenced was PBMCs. The CDR3 DNA reads as TGTGCCAGCAGTAGACAGGGAAACGGCCAGCCCCAGCATTTT. This sequence encodes CASSRQGNGQPQHF.